The 2 T cell receptor beta chains presented below share a single source sample, sequenced in a study of CD8 T cells in ankylosing spondylitis. TCRdb redid the calling of the 5' RACE reads with MiXCR, one entry per CDR3 protein. The sample records about 250,000 distinct CDR3 sequences, about 10% being singletons. Sequenced: blood, either unsorted or a sorted T cell fraction (not recorded which). These receptors all come from a male donor with ankylosing spondylitis or in good health (not recorded which).

This clonotype was seen at least ten times. CDR3 sequence reads: CASSFGLSGPQHF. The CDR3 coding sequence is TGTGCCAGCAGCTTCGGGCTATCGGGGCCCCAGCATTTT. The chain combines TRBV5-5 with TRBJ1-5; D gene uncertain. In germline, CDR1 is SGHKS, CDR2 YYEKEE (reference sequence). This CDR3 is 13 amino acids long. Trimming left V 2 bases short and J 9 bases short, with 12 bases between.

The chain has TRBV30 and TRBJ2-5; D uncertain. From germline, CDR1 is GTSNPN and CDR2 SVGIG (reference sequence). The ends were cut back, 3 bases at V and 3 bases at J, with 8 bases in the middle. The CDR3 spans 12 residues. The DNA of the CDR3 is TGTGCCTGGAGCCCCGTGGAAGAGACCCAGTACTTC. Its protein is CAWSPVEETQYF.